The clone carrying this T cell receptor (beta chain) was detected ten times or more. The data originate from a study of T cells in Graves' hyperthyroidism and ophthalmopathy. This CDR3 contains 15 residues. V was pared by 3 bases and J by 5 bases, with 16 bases between. Germline values: CDR1 GTSNPN, CDR2 SVGIG (reference sequence). TCR beta CDR3 regions were amplified from RNA. In the first-round RT-PCR of the TCR CDR3, the HTBI primer set was used. TCRdb reanalysed the multiplex PCR reads using MiXCR and keeps one entry per CDR3 protein. This table holds hundreds of thousands of distinct CDR3 sequences, 20% to 25% found once.

The specimen was blood. The chain couples TRBV30 to TRBJ1-4, with D tentatively TRBD1 (5 bases). The TCR originated in a man aged 25-45 years with Graves' ophthalmopathy. CDR3 sequence: CAWSPGTVGNEKLFF. The CDR3 bases are TGTGCCTGGAGCCCCGGGACGGTTGGAAATGAAAAACTGTTTTTT.